The 7 T cell receptor beta chains in this list originate from one sample, sequenced in a study of blood T cell repertoires in COVID-19 (TCRdb year 2020). Library generation was performed with the immunoSEQ multiplex PCR assay. TCRdb took this table from immuneACCESS and kept in-frame rearrangements with V and J called. Such tables lack part of the clones; where checked against another copy, unresolved V genes explain under half of the gap, and the rest is unexplained. Across this sample there are 130,000 to 150,000 clones, with over 75% seen only once. Clones ranked in the top ten supply around 1.3% of the sample. The sample comprised PBMCs or T cells enriched from blood (not recorded which). All receptors come from a woman aged 25-40 years with acute COVID-19.

This clone came up a few times. The genes are TRBV28 and TRBJ2-2; 7 bases agree with TRBD2. The J segment lost 3 bases and the V segment lost 2 bases, leaving 3 bases of the junction unmatched. Germline CDR1 and CDR2: MDHEN and SYDVKM. This CDR3 is 15 amino acids long. The CDR3 loop reads CASSLAGVDTGELFF. DNA for the CDR3: TGTGCCAGCAGTTTAGCGGGAGTGGACACCGGGGAGCTGTTTTTT.

Note on this clone: One junction end disagrees with the germline gene, perhaps due to a read error. This chain joins TRBV7-3 and TRBJ2-3; 7 nucleotides match TRBD1. Germline lookup yields CDR1 SGHTA and CDR2 FQGTGA. This CDR3 comprises 14 residues. CDR3 protein: CASSLTGQTDTQYF. CDR3 nucleotide sequence: TGTGCCAGCAGCCTAACGGGACAGACAGATACGCAGTATTTT.

The chain has TRBV28 and TRBJ2-1; D unresolved. Germline CDR1 reads MDHEN; CDR2 reads SYDVKM. The CDR3 has 13 amino acids. V was pared by 3 bases and J by 5 bases, with 8 bases between. CDR3 nucleotides: TGTGCCAGCAGTTTGACAAGAGACAATGAGCAGTTCTTC. Its translation: CASSLTRDNEQFF.

V usage is TRBV13 and J usage is TRBJ1-1; tentatively, D is TRBD1 (5 bases). The V gene's germline CDR1 is PRHDT and CDR2 FYEKMQ (reference sequence). V was pared by 2 bases and J by 5 bases, with 15 bases between. This CDR3 contains 15 residues. The CDR3 spells CASSLKAGRMTEAFF. Written as DNA, the CDR3 is TGTGCCAGCAGCTTAAAGGCAGGGAGGATGACTGAAGCTTTCTTT.

The genes are TRBV4-3 and TRBJ2-1, with 11 bases matching TRBD2. V shed 1 base and J 6 bases; nucleotides not matched to a gene: 8. Germline V gene data show CDR1 as LGHNA and CDR2 as YSLEER. This CDR3 is 17 amino acids long. The CDR3 DNA reads as TGCGCCAGCAGCCAAGCACCACTAGCGGGAGAGGGCAATGAGCAGTTCTTC. It encodes CASSQAPLAGEGNEQFF.

Only a few counts were recorded for this clone. This chain uses TRBV3-1 (or the pseudogene TRBV3-2) with TRBJ2-2, with TRBD1 identical over 9 bases. CDR3 size: 18 residues. Germline CDR1 reads LGHDT; CDR2 reads YNNKEL (reference sequence). J gave up 1 base and V 0 bases, and 6 bases lay outside the gene matches. The CDR3 nucleotides read TGTGCCAGCAGCCAAGATCGGTGGGACAGGGAGAACACCGGGGAGCTGTTTTTT. It yields the protein CASSQDRWDRENTGELFF.

The chain is built from TRBV7-2 and TRBJ1-1; D possibly corresponds to TRBD1 (6 bases). Trimming removed 2 bases from V and 5 bases from J, with 18 bases in between. This CDR3 has 16 residues. The germline V gene has CDR1 SGHTA and CDR2 FQGNSA. The CDR3 DNA reads TGTGCCAGCAGCTTACTGGGTGGGGGGGCAGGAACTGAAGCTTTCTTT. It translates to CASSLLGGGAGTEAFF.